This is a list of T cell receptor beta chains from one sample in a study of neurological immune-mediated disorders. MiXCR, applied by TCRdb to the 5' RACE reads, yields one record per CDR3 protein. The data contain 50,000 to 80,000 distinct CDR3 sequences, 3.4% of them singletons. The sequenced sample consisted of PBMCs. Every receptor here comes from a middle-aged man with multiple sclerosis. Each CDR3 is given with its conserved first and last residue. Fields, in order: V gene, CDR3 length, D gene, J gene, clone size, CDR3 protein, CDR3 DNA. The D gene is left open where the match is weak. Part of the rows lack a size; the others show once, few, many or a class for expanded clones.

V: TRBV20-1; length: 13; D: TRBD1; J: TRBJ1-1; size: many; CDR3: CSATGGTGTEAFF; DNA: TGCAGTGCAACAGGGGGCACGGGCACTGAAGCTTTCTTT
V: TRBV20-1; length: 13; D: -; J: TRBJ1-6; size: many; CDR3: CSALAGDNSPLHF; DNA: TGCAGTGCCTTGGCAGGTGATAATTCACCCCTCCACTTT
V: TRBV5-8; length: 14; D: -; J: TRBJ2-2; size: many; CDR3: CASSFGDNTGELFF; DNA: TGTGCCAGCAGCTTCGGGGATAACACCGGGGAGCTGTTTTTT
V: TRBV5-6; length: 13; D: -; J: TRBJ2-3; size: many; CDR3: CASSFPHTDTQYF; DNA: TGTGCCAGCAGCTTCCCACACACAGATACGCAGTATTTT
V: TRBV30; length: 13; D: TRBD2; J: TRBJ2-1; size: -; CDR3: CAWSLAGQTWVFF; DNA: TGTGCCTGGAGTCTAGCGGGCCAAACCTGGGTGTTCTTC
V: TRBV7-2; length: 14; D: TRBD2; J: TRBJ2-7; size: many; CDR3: CASRGGSGVSEQYF; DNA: TGTGCCAGCAGAGGGGGTAGCGGGGTGTCCGAGCAGTACTTC
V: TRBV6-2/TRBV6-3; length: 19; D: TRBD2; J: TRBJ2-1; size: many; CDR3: CASSGGGTSGGSSYNEQFF; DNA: TGTGCCAGCAGCGGGGGGGGGACTAGCGGGGGCAGCTCCTACAATGAGCAGTTCTTC
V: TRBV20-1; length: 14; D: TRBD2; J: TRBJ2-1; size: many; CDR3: CSASDSGRGNEQFF; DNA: TGCAGTGCTAGTGATAGCGGGAGGGGTAATGAGCAGTTCTTC
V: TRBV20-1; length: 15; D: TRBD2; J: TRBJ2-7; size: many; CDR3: CSAREDLAGAYEQYF; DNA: TGCAGTGCTAGAGAAGATCTAGCGGGGGCCTACGAGCAGTACTTC
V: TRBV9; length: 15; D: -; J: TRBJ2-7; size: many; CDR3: CASSTNRDETYEQYF; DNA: TGTGCCAGCAGCACCAACCGGGACGAGACCTACGAGCAGTACTTC
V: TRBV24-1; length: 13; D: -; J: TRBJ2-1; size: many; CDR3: CATSANSYNEQFF; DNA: TGTGCCACCAGTGCAAACTCCTACAATGAGCAGTTCTTC
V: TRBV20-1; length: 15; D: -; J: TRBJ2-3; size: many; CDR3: CSATSPNSGTDTQYF; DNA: TGCAGTGCTACCAGCCCCAATAGCGGTACAGATACGCAGTATTTT
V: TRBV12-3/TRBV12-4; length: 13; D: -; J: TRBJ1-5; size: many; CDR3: CASSFEPGGPQHF; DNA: TGTGCCAGCAGTTTCGAGCCAGGCGGGCCCCAGCATTTT
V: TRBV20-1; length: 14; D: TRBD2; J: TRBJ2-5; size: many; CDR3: CSASVASGGPFQYF; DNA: TGCAGTGCTAGCGTGGCTAGCGGGGGGCCGTTCCAGTACTTC
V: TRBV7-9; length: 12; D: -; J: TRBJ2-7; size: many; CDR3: CASSRGSDEQYF; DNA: TGTGCCAGCAGCAGAGGGAGTGACGAGCAGTACTTC
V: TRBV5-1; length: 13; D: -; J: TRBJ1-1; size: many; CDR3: CASSLEWGTEAFF; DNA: TGCGCCAGCAGCTTGGAATGGGGCACTGAAGCTTTCTTT
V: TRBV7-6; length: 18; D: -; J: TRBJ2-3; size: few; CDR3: CASSLGLFGEDTADTQYF; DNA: TGTGCCAGCAGCCTCGGACTTTTCGGGGAGGACACAGCAGATACGCAGTATTTT
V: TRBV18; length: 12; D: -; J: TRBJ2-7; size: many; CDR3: CASSPSDYEQYF; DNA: TGTGCCAGCTCACCCAGCGACTACGAGCAGTACTTC
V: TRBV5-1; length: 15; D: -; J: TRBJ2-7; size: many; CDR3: CASSSFSGRSYEQYF; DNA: TGCGCCAGCAGTTCTTTCTCTGGCAGATCCTACGAGCAGTACTTC
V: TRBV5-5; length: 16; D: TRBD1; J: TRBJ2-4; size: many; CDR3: CASSPEGALAKNIQYF; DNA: TGTGCCAGCAGCCCAGAGGGGGCGCTAGCCAAAAACATTCAGTACTTC
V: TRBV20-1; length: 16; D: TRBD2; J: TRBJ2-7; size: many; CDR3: CSARDLRTSGSYEQYF; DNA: TGCAGTGCTAGAGATTTGAGGACTAGCGGTTCCTACGAGCAGTACTTC
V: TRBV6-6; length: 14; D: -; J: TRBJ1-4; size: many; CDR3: CASIWGGANEKLFF; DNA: TGTGCCAGCATATGGGGGGGAGCTAATGAAAAACTGTTTTTT
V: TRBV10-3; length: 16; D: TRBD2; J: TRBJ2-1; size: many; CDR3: CAISERGLAGGIKQFF; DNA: TGTGCCATCAGTGAACGGGGACTAGCGGGAGGGATTAAGCAGTTCTTC
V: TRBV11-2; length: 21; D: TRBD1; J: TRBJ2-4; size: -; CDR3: CASSRTLLGGQGARAKNIQYF; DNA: TGTGCCAGCAGCCGCACCCTCTTAGGGGGACAGGGGGCGCGGGCCAAAAACATTCAGTACTTC
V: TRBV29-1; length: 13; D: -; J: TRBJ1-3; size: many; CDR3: CSVEGQGGHTIYF; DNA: TGCAGCGTTGAAGGGCAGGGTGGGCACACCATATATTTT
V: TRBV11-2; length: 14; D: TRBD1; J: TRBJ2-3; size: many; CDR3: CASSWQGGQDTQYF; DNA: TGTGCCAGCAGCTGGCAAGGGGGCCAAGATACGCAGTATTTT
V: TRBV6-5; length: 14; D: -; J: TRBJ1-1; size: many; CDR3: CASSYGGAWTEAFF; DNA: TGTGCCAGCAGTTACGGGGGGGCTTGGACTGAAGCTTTCTTT
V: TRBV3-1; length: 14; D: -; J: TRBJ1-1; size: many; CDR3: CASSLVGGRTEAFF; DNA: TGTGCCAGCAGCCTCGTCGGGGGGAGGACTGAAGCTTTCTTT
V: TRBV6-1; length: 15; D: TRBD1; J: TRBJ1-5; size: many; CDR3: CASSRQGAGHQPQHF; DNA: TGTGCCAGCAGTAGACAGGGGGCAGGACATCAGCCCCAGCATTTT
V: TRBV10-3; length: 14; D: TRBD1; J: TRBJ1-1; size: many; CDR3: CAIRRQGAGTEAFF; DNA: TGTGCCATCAGGCGACAGGGGGCAGGGACTGAAGCTTTCTTT
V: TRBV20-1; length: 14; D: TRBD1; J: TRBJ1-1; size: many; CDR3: CSAPRTGGNTEAFF; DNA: TGCAGTGCTCCAAGGACAGGAGGGAACACTGAAGCTTTCTTT
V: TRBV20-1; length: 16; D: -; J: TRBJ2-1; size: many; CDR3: CSARDPSRRVGNEQFF; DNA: TGCAGTGCTAGAGACCCCTCGAGAAGGGTGGGCAATGAGCAGTTCTTC
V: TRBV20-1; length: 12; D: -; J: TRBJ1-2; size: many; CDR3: CSATTDNYGYTF; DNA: TGCAGTGCTACCACAGATAACTATGGCTACACCTTC
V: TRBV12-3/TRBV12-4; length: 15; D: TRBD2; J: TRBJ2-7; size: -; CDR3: CASSSGTSGFKEQYF; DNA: TGTGCCAGCAGTTCTGGGACTAGCGGTTTCAAGGAGCAGTACTTC
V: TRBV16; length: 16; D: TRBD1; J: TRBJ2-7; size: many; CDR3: CASSQSQTGVKNEQYF; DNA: TGTGCCAGCAGCCAATCCCAGACAGGGGTTAAGAACGAGCAGTACTTC
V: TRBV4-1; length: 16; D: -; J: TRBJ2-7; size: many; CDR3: CASSQSPGLEGYEQYF; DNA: TGCGCCAGCAGCCAGTCCCCCGGGCTGGAGGGCTACGAGCAGTACTTC